A single sample is the source of the 32 T cell receptor beta chains below, sequenced in a study of post-analysis software for immune sequencing data (dated by TCRdb to the mid-2010s). These receptors are not linked to any known antigen. Study-level results and caveats: Significantly higher frequencies in patients than in controls were found for several TRBV segments, including TRBV5-6, TRBV5-1 and TRBV20-1.

Receptor amplification or capture employed PCR. Instrument used: Illumina HiSeq 2500. To reduce PCR and sequencing biases, unique molecular identifiers were incorporated into the TCR beta cDNA libraries. The public reads were reprocessed in TCRdb via fastp at Q25 and MiXCR, keeping in-frame beta chains. When rows share a CDR3 protein, they turn into one entry using the most common DNA and genes. This sample holds 600,000 to 700,000 distinct CDR3 sequences; roughly three fifths were observed only once. Jointly, the top ten make up around 11% of the sample. Sequenced input: blood. The receptors come from a girl aged 2 to 9 with multiple sclerosis.

V gene TRBV29-1 combines with J gene TRBJ2-3; a weak D match, TRBD1 (6 bases). Trimming took off 7 bases at V and 1 base at J, with 12 bases between the two ends. Germline loops: CDR1 SQVTM, CDR2 ANQGSEA. CDR3 length: 13 residues. The CDR3 is CSANRAGTDTQYF. The CDR3, as DNA: TGCAGCGCCAACAGGGCAGGCACAGATACGCAGTATTTT.

DNA for the CDR3: TGTGCCAGCAGTCGACAGGGCCCCTATAATTCACCCCTCCACTTT. Translated, it gives CASSRQGPYNSPLHF. V gene TRBV6-5 combines with J gene TRBJ1-6; 7 bases map to TRBD1. V lost 5 bases and J lost 2; bases outside the gene matches: 3. CDR3 length: 15 amino acids. Germline V gives CDR1 MNHEY, CDR2 SVGAGI.

This clonotype was picked up a small number of times. The chain uses TRBV12-3 or TRBV12-4 and TRBJ1-1; D unresolved. V lost 1 base, J lost 4 bases, and 10 bases lay in between. This CDR3 is 14 amino acids long. CDR3: CASSLEGSGTEAFF. The CDR3 DNA reads TGTGCCAGCAGTTTAGAGGGTAGTGGCACTGAAGCTTTCTTT.

This clonotype was counted between two and nine times. DNA of the CDR3: TGTGCCAGCAGTTACTCGTCCGGGGTCAATGAGCAGTTCTTC. It yields the protein CASSYSSGVNEQFF. The chain recombines TRBV6-2 or TRBV6-3 with TRBJ2-1, with D possibly being TRBD2 (5 bases). Germline lookup yields CDR1 MNHEY and CDR2 SVGEGT. V shed 0 bases and J shed 6 bases, with 9 bases lying between them. The CDR3 contains 14 residues.

This clonotype was observed a handful of times. The chain combines TRBV6-2 or TRBV6-3 with TRBJ2-7, with D perhaps being TRBD1 or TRBD2 (5 bases each). Germline assignment: CDR1 MNHEY and CDR2 SVGEGT. CDR3 length: 12 amino acids. The germline V and J ends were trimmed by 6 bases and 8 bases, with 14 bases remaining between them. The CDR3: CASSQGTGKQYF. The CDR3 DNA reads TGTGCCAGCAGCCAAGGGACGGGAAAGCAGTACTTC.

This clonotype appeared many times. The genes are TRBV12-3 or TRBV12-4 and TRBJ1-2, with TRBD1 as a possible D gene (6 bases). The CDR3 is made up of 12 amino acids. The ends were cut back, 3 bases at V and 7 bases at J, with 9 bases in the middle. CDR3 sequence (DNA): TGTGCCAGCAGTTTGGGGGGCGGTGGCTACACCTTC. Protein: CASSLGGGGYTF.

The chain carries TRBV12-3 or TRBV12-4 and TRBJ1-6; no firm D call. The CDR3 contains 14 residues. Trimming left V 5 bases short and J 13 bases short, with 18 bases between. DNA of the CDR3: TGTGCCAGCAGTCTAGGGTTTGGTGAAGGGCCCCTCCACTTT. This codes for CASSLGFGEGPLHF.

This chain links TRBV2 with TRBJ2-7, with a weak D call TRBD1 (6 bases). The CDR3 has 14 amino acids. Per germline, CDR1 SNHLY and CDR2 FYNNEI. Trimming removed 6 bases at V and 3 bases at J, with 15 bases between. Here the CDR3 reads CASRDGTFRYEQYF. CDR3 nucleotide sequence: TGTGCCAGCAGGGACGGGACATTCCGCTACGAGCAGTACTTC.

The V call is TRBV13, the J call TRBJ2-3, with D hard to call. This CDR3 has 12 residues. From germline, CDR1 is PRHDT and CDR2 FYEKMQ (reference sequence). Trimming took 0 bases from V and 7 from J, leaving 5 bases between them. As DNA, the CDR3 is TGTGCCAGCAGCTTAGGCGCAAATACGCAGTATTTT. Encoded protein: CASSLGANTQYF.

The chain has TRBV7-9 and TRBJ1-1; weak D call: TRBD1 (5 bases). V gave up 5 bases and J gave up 0 bases, with 10 bases separating them. CDR1 and CDR2 (germline): SEHNR, FQNEAQ (reference sequence). The CDR3 runs to 14 residues. The CDR3 is CASSPMGVNTEAFF. DNA for the CDR3: TGTGCCAGCAGCCCAATGGGGGTGAACACTGAAGCTTTCTTT.

V is TRBV7-2 and J is TRBJ1-2; 7 bases agree with TRBD1. The length of the CDR3 is 15 residues. Germline CDR1 and CDR2: SGHTA and FQGNSA. V trimming: 5 bases; J trimming: 3 bases; junction bases outside the gene matches: 9. The CDR3 here is CASSVHRGQHYGYTF. The CDR3 coding sequence is TGTGCCAGCAGCGTCCACAGGGGACAACACTATGGCTACACCTTC.

This chain's CDR3 is CASEVSGGATDTQYF. The CDR3 bases are TGCGCCAGCGAAGTGAGCGGGGGGGCGACAGATACGCAGTATTTT. The chain recombines TRBV10-2 with TRBJ2-3; 10 bases fit TRBD2. Germline assignment: CDR1 WSHSY and CDR2 SAAADI. With V trimmed by 8 bases and J by 3 bases, 8 bases remained unmatched. This CDR3 has 15 amino acids.

The rearrangement joins TRBV24-1 to TRBJ2-1, with 8 bases matching TRBD1. Germline values: CDR1 KGHDR, CDR2 SFDVKD. Losses at the gene ends were 8 bases for V and 9 bases for J; bases not matched to a gene: 14. The length of the CDR3 is 15 residues. CDR3 loop: CATTDRGNNPGEQFF. CDR3 in DNA: TGTGCCACCACCGACAGGGGCAATAATCCGGGTGAGCAGTTCTTC.

The CDR3 sequence is CASRTGENQPQHF. The CDR3 nucleotides read TGTGCCAGCCGGACAGGGGAAAATCAGCCCCAGCATTTT. This chain connects TRBV6-6 to TRBJ1-5, with 9 bases fitting TRBD1. The CDR3 covers 13 residues. CDR1 and CDR2 (germline): MNHNY, SVGAGI (reference sequence). V lost 8 bases and J lost 4; bases outside the gene matches: 3.

This rearrangement joins TRBV20-1 to TRBJ2-1; D is undetermined. This CDR3 contains 13 residues. The V and J ends lost 4 bases and 8 bases respectively, with 15 bases between them. CDR1 is DFQATT, CDR2 SNEGSKA, per germline (reference sequence). CDR3 residues: CSANLGPRDEQFF. CDR3 coding DNA: TGCAGTGCTAACTTAGGACCGCGAGATGAGCAGTTCTTC.

This clonotype was counted between two and nine times. This rearrangement joins TRBV9 to TRBJ2-3, with no clear D. The germline CDR1 and CDR2 sequences are SGDLS and YYNGEE. The CDR3 sequence is 13 residues long. Trimming left V 2 bases short and J 2 bases short, with 6 bases between. The CDR3 loop reads CASSVGYTDTQYF. The CDR3 nucleotides read TGTGCCAGCAGCGTGGGATACACAGATACGCAGTATTTT.

The chain couples TRBV4-1 to TRBJ1-2; D is unresolved. The V end was cut by 4 bases, the J end by 8 bases, with 20 bases between. CDR1 is MGHRA and CDR2 is YSYEKL in the germline V gene. This CDR3 comprises 15 residues. This CDR3 reads CASSRDRVPPSGYTF. The CDR3 nucleotides are TGCGCCAGCAGCCGGGATAGGGTCCCGCCTTCGGGCTACACCTTC.

The V and J genes are TRBV4-2 and TRBJ2-3, with 16 positions matching TRBD2. V trimming: 4 bases; J trimming: 5 bases; junction bases outside the gene matches: 6. The V gene's germline CDR1 is LGHNA and CDR2 YNFKEQ. This CDR3 region has 17 residues. The CDR3, as DNA: TGTGCCAGCAGCCCCGGGACTAGCGGGGGGGCTTTAGATACGCAGTATTTT. Residues: CASSPGTSGGALDTQYF.

The chain employs TRBV10-3 and TRBJ1-2; D gene unclear. The CDR3 is 14 amino acids. Germline CDR1 and CDR2: ENHRY and SYGVKD. V was cut by 5 bases and J by 0 bases, with 10 bases left in between. CDR3 DNA: TGTGCCATCAGTAACGGGGAGTCTAACTATGGCTACACCTTC. It encodes CAISNGESNYGYTF.

The chain employs TRBV10-1 and TRBJ2-5; 7 nucleotides match TRBD1. This CDR3 comprises 15 residues. Per the germline V gene, CDR1 is WNHNN and CDR2 is SYGVQD (reference sequence). With 3 bases clipped from V and 1 base from J, the junction kept 5 bases outside the gene matches. In DNA form, the CDR3 reads TGCGCCAGCAGTGATGCCGGGACAGTCCAAGAGACCCAGTACTTC. This codes for CASSDAGTVQETQYF.

The chain combines TRBV3-1 with TRBJ2-7; 13 nucleotides match TRBD2. Germline-derived CDR1 and CDR2 are LGHDT and YNNKEL (reference sequence). The CDR3 spans 17 residues. V was pared by 4 bases and J by 3 bases, with 9 bases of the junction left unmatched. The CDR3 region has the DNA TGTGCCAGCAGCCGCGGACTAGCGGGAGAGGGGGTCTACGAGCAGTACTTC. As protein: CASSRGLAGEGVYEQYF.

The chain employs TRBV5-1 and TRBJ1-1; D is perhaps TRBD1 (6 bases). This CDR3 spans 16 amino acids. CDR1 and CDR2 from the germline V gene are SGHRS and YFSETQ. V was pared by 0 bases and J by 1 base, with 13 bases between. The CDR3 bases are TGCGCCAGCAGCTTGGGTTTGGACAGACGGAACACTGAAGCTTTCTTT. Its protein product is CASSLGLDRRNTEAFF. The variable domain in full, with the rest retrieved from reference TRBV5-1 and TRBJ1-1, is KAGVTQTPRYLIKTRGQQVTLSCSPISGHRSVSWYQQTPGQGLQFLFEYFSETQRNKGNFPGRFSGRQFSNSRSEMNVSTLELGDSALYLCASSLGLDRRNTEAFFGQGTRLTVV.

The chain is built from TRBV20-1 and TRBJ1-5, with D hard to call. The CDR3 contains 12 residues. Per the germline V gene, CDR1 is DFQATT and CDR2 is SNEGSKA (reference sequence). Trimming removed 6 bases from V and 4 bases from J, with 10 bases in between. The CDR3 DNA reads as TGCAGTGCGATATTTGGGAATCAGCCCCAGCATTTT. Its translation: CSAIFGNQPQHF.

This clonotype turned up a few times. The V gene is TRBV29-1, the J gene TRBJ2-3, with 10 bases matching TRBD2. The CDR3 has 14 residues. CDR1 and CDR2 (germline): SQVTM, ANQGSEA. The V segment lost 4 bases and the J segment 6 bases; nucleotides outside the gene matches: 7. Here the CDR3 DNA reads TGCAGCGTTGCCTTACTAGCGGGGTCGGATACGCAGTATTTT. As protein: CSVALLAGSDTQYF.

V and J are TRBV7-9 and TRBJ2-3; TRBD2 matches at 10 bases. V lost 3 bases, J lost 1 base, and 7 bases stayed unmatched. The CDR3 consists of 17 residues. CDR1 is SEHNR and CDR2 is FQNEAQ in the germline V gene (reference sequence). CDR3 nucleotides: TGTGCCAGCAGCTTTTCGGGGCTAGCGGGAGGCACAGATACGCAGTATTTT. It yields the protein CASSFSGLAGGTDTQYF. Full variable domain (missing parts from reference TRBV7-9 and TRBJ2-3): DTGVSQNPRHKITKRGQNVTFRCDPISEHNRLYWYRQTLGQGPEFLTYFQNEAQLEKSRLLSDRFSAERPKGSFSTLEIQRTEQGDSAMYLCASSFSGLAGGTDTQYFGPGTRLTVL.

This clonotype showed up just a few times. This sequence joins TRBV7-9 and TRBJ1-1; D not certain. CDR1 and CDR2 from the germline V gene are SEHNR and FQNEAQ (reference sequence). Trimming removed 7 bases from V and 0 bases from J, with 6 bases in between. CDR3 length: 12 amino acids. CDR3 bases: TGTGCCAGCACCATAGTGAACACTGAAGCTTTCTTT. Protein: CASTIVNTEAFF. The complete variable domain, with remaining parts taken from reference TRBV7-9 and TRBJ1-1, reads DTGVSQNPRHKITKRGQNVTFRCDPISEHNRLYWYRQTLGQGPEFLTYFQNEAQLEKSRLLSDRFSAERPKGSFSTLEIQRTEQGDSAMYLCASTIVNTEAFFGQGTRLTVV.

This rearrangement joins TRBV7-2 to TRBJ2-1; D possibly corresponds to TRBD2 (5 bases). Between the trimmed V and J ends, which lost 5 bases and 8 bases, there was a span of 16 bases. There are 14 residues in the CDR3. The germline V gene encodes CDR1 SGHTA and CDR2 FQGNSA. The CDR3 DNA sequence: TGTGCCAGCAGCCCGAGAGGGAGTAGAGATGAGCAGTTCTTC. This sequence encodes CASSPRGSRDEQFF.

This clonotype showed up just a few times. V and J are TRBV12-3 or TRBV12-4 and TRBJ1-2; D is unresolved. V was trimmed by 2 bases and J by 4 bases, leaving 8 bases between them. CDR3 length: 13 amino acids. The CDR3 DNA follows: TGTGCCAGCAGTTTATGGTCAGGCTATGGCTACACCTTC. Its translation is CASSLWSGYGYTF.

A single count supports this clonotype. V usage is TRBV5-1 and J usage is TRBJ2-1; 9 bases map to TRBD2. CDR1 and CDR2 from the germline V gene are SGHRS and YFSETQ. The CDR3 has 17 residues. Unmatched junction bases numbered 14, after V lost 6 bases and J lost 4 bases. Here the CDR3 reads CASKVEDQTSGYNEQFF. The CDR3 DNA is TGCGCCAGCAAGGTAGAGGACCAGACTAGCGGTTACAATGAGCAGTTCTTC.

This clonotype was detected once. This chain links TRBV7-7 with TRBJ2-1; a possible D gene is TRBD1 (5 bases). Germline V CDR1 and CDR2: SSHAT, FNYEAQ (reference sequence). This CDR3 region has 15 residues. Trimming left V 5 bases short and J 4 bases short, with 15 bases between. CDR3 in amino acids: CASSTEPTVYNEQFF. The DNA of the CDR3 is TGTGCCAGCAGCACCGAGCCGACAGTATACAATGAGCAGTTCTTC. The complete variable domain, with remaining parts taken from reference TRBV7-7 and TRBJ2-1, reads GAGVSQSPRYKVTKRGQDVTLRCDPISSHATLYWYQQALGQGPEFLTYFNYEAQPDKSGLPSDRFSAERPEGSISTLTIQRTEQRDSAMYRCASSTEPTVYNEQFFGPGTRLTVL.

The J gene is TRBJ2-6, the V gene TRBV12-3 or TRBV12-4, with a weak D call TRBD1 (5 bases). The CDR3 is 16 residues long. Trimming stripped 1 base from V and 4 bases from J, with 11 bases between. The CDR3 DNA reads as TGTGCCAGCAGTTTAGAAGGGGATCCCGGGGCCAACGTCCTGACTTTC. This gives the protein CASSLEGDPGANVLTF.

This sequence joins TRBV12-3 or TRBV12-4 and TRBJ2-1; D not certain. The CDR3 length is 13 residues. The V end lost 7 bases, the J end lost 6 bases, and 13 bases lay between the germline ends. The CDR3: CASNPVGVNEQFF. The CDR3 nucleotides read TGTGCCAGCAATCCGGTTGGGGTCAATGAGCAGTTCTTC.